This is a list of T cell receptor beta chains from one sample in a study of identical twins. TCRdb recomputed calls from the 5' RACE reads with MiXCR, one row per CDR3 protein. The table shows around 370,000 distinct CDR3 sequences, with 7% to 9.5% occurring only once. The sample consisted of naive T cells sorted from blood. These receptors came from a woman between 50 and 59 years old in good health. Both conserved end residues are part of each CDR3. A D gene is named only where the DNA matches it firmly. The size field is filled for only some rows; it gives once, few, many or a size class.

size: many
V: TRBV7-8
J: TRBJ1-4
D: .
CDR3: CASTTATNEKLFF

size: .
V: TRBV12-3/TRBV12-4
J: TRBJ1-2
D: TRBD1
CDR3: CASSLTGGGLNGYTF

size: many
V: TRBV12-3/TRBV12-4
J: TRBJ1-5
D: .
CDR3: CASSLSSSNQPQHF

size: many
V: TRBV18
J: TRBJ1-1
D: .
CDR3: CASSPRTDLRTTEAFF

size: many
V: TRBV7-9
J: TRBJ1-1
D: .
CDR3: CAGGVMNTEAFF

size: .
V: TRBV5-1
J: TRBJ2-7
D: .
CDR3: CASRYNSRYEQYF

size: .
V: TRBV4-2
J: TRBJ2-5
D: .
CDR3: CASSQERTGTGQETQYF

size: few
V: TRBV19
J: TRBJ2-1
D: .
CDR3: CASSIDLDEQFF

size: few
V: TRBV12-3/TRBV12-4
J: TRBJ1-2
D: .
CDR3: CASSLKTGSYGYTF

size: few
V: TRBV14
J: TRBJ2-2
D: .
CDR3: CASSQDIGQLGSGELFF

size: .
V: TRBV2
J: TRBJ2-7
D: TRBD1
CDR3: CASSRTGSLREQYF

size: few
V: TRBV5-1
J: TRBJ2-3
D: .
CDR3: CASGLGVGPDTQYF

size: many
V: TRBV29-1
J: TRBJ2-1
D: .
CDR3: CSVGSTYNEQFF

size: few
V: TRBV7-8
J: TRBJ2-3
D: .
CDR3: CASSMGDTQYF

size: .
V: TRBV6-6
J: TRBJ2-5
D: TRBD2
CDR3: CASSLHRTSGQETQYF

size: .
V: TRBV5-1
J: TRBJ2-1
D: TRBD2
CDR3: CASSLAPSGRAYIF

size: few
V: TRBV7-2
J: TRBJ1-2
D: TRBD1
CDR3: CASSFVGQGGYGYTF

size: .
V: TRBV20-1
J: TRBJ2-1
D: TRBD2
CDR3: CSATFIEAGGHNEQFF

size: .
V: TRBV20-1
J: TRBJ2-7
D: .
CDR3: CSAPKLNGYYEQYF

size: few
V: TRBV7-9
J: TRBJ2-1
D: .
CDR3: CASTTETEQFF

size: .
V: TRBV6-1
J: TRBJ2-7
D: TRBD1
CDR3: CASSEWTGPYEQYF

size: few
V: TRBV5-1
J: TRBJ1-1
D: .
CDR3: CASSLERPQGSAEAFF

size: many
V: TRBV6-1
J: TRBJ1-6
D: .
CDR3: CASKRIGDSPLHF

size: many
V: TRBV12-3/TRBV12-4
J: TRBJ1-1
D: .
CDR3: CASSLHSPAEAFF

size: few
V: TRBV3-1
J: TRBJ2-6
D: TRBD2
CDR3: CASSLAGGTSGANVLTF

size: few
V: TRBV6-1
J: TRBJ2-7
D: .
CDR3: CASRTISYEQYF

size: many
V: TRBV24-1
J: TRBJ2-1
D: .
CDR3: CATSDLMGKHNEQFF

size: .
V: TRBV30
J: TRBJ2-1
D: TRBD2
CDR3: CAWSASLAGADNEQFF

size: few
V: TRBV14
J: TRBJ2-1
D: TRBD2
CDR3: CASSHPRTSGSNEQFF

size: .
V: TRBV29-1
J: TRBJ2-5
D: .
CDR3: CSVWSGQETQYF

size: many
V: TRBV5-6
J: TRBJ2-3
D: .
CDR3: CASSLFLTDTQYF

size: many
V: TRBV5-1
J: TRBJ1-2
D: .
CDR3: CASRHDEANYGYTF

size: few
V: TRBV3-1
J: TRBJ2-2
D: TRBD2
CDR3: CASSQPAGGPTGELFF

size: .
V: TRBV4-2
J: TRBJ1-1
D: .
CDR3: CASSQDGTGPNTEAFF

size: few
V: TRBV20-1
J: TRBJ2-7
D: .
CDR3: CSARDLGGRVYEQYF

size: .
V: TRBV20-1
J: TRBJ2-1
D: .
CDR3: CSAAREFARKGGADEQFF

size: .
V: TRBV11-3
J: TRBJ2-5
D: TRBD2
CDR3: CASSLGLAGGSPETQYF

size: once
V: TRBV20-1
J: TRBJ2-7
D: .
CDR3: CSARDPGPASSGYEQYF

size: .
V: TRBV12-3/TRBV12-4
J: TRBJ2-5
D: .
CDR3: CASLGIEETQYF

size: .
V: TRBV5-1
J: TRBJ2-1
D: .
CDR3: CASSWGYGYNEQFF

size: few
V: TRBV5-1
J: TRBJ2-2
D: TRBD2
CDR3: CASSLPAGGLGELFF

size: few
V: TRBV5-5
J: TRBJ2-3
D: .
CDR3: CASSWGWSFNSDTQYF

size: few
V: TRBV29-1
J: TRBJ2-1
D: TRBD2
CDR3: CSVQPETSGRFEQFF

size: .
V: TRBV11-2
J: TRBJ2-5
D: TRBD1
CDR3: CASSLRGTGSGQTQYF

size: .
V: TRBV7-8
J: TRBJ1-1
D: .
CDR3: CASSPWGGPGEAFF

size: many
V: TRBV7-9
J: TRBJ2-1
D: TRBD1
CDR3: CASSFRDRAYNEQFF

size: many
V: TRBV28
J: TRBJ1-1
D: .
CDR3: CASSSTHEAFF

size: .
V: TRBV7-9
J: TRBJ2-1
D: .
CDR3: CASSSLGARSSYNEQFF

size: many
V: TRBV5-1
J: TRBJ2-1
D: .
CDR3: CASSLNYNEQFF

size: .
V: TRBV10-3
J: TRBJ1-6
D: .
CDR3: CAISEQTTKNSPLHF

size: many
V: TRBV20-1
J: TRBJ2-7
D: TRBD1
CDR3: CSARDKTGSQGQYF

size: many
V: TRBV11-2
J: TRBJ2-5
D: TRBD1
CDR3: CASWDRGFLKETQYF

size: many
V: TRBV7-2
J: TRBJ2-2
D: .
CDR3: CASSLSMIGLTGELFF

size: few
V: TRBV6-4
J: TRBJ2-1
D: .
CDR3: CASSVGVSSYNEQFF